The sequence of this T cell receptor (beta chain) was determined in a study of shared clonotypes between healthy human individuals. The germline CDR1 and CDR2 sequences are SGHTA and FQGTGA. The CDR3 loop spans 15 amino acids. V lost 5 bases, J lost 4 bases, and 8 bases stayed unmatched. Regarding the study as a whole: Of the naive CD4 clonotypes, around 4.7% were shared across a few donors.

Naivety among CD8 cells was defined by CD45RO negativity and positive CCR7 selection, thereby excluding terminally differentiated effector memory CD45RA+ cells. About this clone itself: What it recognizes is unknown. The same CDR3 also results from other DNA sequences found in this sample.

The authors distributed each subset's genomic DNA evenly over several immunoSEQ plates. A roughly 200 ng quantity of DNA, 25,000 to 30,000 T cell genomes, went into the sorted-subset replicate PCRs. Clones were sequenced by immunoSEQ multiplex PCR, and TCRdb holds only the in-frame ones, with some missing. The top ten hold 1.5% to 2% of the sample, which has 2 million to 2.5 million clones, roughly 91% seen once. The J gene is TRBJ2-1, the V gene TRBV7-3; TRBD2 agrees at 7 bases. This TCR was recovered from a man younger than 30 in good health. Some clones in this sample may be carry-over from other donors' samples. Sequencing used naive CD8+ T cells from PBMCs. The CDR3 DNA reads TGTGCCAGCAGCCTCGGACTAGGTGCGTACAATGAGCAGTTCTTC. Its protein product is CASSLGLGAYNEQFF.